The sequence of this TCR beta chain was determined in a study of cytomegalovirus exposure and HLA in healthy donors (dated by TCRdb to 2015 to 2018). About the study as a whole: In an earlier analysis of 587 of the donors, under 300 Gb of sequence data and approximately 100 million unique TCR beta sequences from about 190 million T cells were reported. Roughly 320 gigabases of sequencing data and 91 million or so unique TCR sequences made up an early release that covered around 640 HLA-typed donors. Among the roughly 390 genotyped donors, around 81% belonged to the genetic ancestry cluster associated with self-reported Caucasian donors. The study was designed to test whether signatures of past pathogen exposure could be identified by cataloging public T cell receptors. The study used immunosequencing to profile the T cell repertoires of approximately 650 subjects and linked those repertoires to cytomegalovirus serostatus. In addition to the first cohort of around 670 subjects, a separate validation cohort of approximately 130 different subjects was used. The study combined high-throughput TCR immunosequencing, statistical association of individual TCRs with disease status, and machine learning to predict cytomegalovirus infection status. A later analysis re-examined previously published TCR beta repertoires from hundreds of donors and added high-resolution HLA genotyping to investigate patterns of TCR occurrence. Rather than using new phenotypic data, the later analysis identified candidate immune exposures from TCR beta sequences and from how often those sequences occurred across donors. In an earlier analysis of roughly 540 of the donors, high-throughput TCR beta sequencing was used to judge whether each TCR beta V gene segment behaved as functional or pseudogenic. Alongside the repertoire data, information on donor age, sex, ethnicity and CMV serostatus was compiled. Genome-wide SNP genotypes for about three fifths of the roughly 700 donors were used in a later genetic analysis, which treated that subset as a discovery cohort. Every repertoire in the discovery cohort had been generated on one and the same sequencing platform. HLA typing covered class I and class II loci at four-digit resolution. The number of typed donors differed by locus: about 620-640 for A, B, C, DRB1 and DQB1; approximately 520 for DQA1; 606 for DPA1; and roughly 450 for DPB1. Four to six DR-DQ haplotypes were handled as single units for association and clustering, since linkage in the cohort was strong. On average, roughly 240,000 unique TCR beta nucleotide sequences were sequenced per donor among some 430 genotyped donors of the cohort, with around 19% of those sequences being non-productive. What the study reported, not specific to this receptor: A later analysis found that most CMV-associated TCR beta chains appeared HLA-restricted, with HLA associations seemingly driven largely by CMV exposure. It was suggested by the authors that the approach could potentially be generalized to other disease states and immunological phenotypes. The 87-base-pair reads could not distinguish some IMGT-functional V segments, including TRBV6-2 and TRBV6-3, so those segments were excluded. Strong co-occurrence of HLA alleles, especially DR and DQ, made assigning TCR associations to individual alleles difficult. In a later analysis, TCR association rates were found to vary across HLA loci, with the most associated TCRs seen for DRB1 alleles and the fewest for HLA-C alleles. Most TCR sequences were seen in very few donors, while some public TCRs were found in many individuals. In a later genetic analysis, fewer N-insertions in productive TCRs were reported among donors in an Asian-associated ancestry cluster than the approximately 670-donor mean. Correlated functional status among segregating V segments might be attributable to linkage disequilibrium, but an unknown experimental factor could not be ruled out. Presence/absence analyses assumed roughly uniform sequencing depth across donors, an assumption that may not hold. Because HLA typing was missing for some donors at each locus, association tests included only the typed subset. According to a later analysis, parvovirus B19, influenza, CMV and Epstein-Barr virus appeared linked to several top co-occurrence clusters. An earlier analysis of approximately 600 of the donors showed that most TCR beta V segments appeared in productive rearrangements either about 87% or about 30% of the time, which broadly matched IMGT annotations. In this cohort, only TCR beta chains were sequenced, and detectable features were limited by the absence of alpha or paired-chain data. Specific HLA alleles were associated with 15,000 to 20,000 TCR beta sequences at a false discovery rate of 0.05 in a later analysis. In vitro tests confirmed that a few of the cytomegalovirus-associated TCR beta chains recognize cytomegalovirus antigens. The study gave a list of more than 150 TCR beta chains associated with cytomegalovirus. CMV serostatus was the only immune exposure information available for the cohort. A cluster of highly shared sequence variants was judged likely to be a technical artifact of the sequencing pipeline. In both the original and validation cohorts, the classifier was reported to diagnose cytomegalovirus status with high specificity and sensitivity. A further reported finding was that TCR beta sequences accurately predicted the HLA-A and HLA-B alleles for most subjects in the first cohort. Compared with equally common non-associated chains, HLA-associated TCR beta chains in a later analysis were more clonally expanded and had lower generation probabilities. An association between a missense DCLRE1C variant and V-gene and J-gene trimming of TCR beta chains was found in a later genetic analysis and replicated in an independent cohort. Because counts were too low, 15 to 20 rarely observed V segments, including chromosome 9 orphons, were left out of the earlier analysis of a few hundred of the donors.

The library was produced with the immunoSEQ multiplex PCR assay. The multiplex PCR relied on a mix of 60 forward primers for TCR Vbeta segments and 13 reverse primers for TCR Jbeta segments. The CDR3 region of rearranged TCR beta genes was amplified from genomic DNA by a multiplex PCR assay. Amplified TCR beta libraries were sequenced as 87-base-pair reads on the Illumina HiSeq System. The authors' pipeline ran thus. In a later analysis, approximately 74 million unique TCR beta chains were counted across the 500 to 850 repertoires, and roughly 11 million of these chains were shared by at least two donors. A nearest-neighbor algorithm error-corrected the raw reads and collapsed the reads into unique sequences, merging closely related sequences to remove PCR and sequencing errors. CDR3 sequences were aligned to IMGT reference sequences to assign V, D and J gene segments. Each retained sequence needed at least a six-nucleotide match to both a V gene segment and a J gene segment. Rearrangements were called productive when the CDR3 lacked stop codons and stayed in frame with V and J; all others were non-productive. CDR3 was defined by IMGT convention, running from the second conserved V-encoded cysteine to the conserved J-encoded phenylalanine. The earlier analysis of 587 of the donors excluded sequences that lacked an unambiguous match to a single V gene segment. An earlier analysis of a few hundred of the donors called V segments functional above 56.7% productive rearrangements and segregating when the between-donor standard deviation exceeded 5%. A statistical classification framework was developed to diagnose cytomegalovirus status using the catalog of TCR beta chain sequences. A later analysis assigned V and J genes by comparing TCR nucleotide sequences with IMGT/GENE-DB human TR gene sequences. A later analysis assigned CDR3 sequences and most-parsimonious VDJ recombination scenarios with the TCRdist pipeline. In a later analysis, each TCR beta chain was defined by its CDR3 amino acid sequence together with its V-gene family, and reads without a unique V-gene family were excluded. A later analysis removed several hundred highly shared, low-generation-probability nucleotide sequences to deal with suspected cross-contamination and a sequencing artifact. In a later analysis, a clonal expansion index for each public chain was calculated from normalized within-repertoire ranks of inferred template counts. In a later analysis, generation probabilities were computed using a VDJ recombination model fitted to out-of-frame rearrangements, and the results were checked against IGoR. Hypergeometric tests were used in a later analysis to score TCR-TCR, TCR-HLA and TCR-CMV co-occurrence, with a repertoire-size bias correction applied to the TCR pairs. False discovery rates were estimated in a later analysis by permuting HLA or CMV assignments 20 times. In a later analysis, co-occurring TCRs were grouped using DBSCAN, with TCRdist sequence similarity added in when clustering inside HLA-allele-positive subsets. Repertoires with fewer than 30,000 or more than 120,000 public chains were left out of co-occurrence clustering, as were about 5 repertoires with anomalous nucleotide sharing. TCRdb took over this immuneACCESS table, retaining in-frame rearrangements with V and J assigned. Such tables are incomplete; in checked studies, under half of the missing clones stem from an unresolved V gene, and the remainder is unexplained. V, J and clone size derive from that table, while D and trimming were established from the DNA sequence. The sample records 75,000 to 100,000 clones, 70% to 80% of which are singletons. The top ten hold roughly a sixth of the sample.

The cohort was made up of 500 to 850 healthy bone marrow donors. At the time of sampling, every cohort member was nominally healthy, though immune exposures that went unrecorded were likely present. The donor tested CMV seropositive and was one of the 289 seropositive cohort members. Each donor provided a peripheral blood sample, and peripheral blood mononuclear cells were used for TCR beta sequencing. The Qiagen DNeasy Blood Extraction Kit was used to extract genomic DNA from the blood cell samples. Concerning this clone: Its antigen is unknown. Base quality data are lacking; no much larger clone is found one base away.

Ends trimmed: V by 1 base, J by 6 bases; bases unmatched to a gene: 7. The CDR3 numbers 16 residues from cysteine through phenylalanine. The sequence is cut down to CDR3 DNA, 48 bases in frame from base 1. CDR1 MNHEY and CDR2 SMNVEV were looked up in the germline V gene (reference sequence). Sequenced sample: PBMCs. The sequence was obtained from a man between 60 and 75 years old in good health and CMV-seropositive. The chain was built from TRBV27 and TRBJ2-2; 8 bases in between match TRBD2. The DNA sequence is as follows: TGTGCCAGCAGTTTATTGGCTAGCGGGTGGGCCGGGGAGCTGTTTTTT. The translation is CASSLLASGWAGELFF.